Here is one T cell receptor beta chain with its context. This CDR3 region has 13 residues. V lost 7 bases to trimming and J lost 1 base, with 13 bases between them. Germline lookup yields CDR1 SQVTM and CDR2 ANQGSEA. The sample originates from a study of CD8 T cells in Susac syndrome. RNA in amounts of roughly 0.5 to 1 ug was reverse transcribed with random hexamers. Amplification of TCR beta CDR3 spanned 54 Vbeta and 13 Jbeta via immunoSEQ multiplex PCR. TCRdb ran MiXCR on the immunoSEQ multiplex PCR reads and lists one entry per CDR3 protein. The data show 150,000 to 200,000 distinct CDR3 sequences, about 94% seen once. TCR beta sequencing was performed on blood CD8+ and CD4+ T cells. TEMRA cells were enriched by FACS, and CD4+ and CD8+ T cells were negatively isolated.

The sequence was obtained from a human donor in good health. This chain uses TRBV29-1 with TRBJ1-1; D not resolved. Sequencing used CD4+ T cells from PBMCs. CDR3 bases: TGCAGCGCTGTGGACCCCTGGAACACTGAAGCTTTCTTT. Protein sequence: CSAVDPWNTEAFF.